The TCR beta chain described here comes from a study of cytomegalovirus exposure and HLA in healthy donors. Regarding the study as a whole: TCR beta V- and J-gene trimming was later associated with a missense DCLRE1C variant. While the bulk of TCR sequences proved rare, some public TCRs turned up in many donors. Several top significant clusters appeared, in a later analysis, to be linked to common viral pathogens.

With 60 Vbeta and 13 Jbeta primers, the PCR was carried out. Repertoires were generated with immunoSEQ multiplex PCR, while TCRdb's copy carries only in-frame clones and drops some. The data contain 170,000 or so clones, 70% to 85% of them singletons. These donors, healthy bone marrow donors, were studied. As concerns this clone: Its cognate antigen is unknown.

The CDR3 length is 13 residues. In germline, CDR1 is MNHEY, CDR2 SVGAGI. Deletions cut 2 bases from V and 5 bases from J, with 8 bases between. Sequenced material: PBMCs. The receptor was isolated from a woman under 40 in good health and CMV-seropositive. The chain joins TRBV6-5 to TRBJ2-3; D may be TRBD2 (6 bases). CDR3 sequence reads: CASSYPGRDTQYF. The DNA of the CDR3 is TGTGCCAGCAGTTACCCCGGGAGAGATACGCAGTATTTT.